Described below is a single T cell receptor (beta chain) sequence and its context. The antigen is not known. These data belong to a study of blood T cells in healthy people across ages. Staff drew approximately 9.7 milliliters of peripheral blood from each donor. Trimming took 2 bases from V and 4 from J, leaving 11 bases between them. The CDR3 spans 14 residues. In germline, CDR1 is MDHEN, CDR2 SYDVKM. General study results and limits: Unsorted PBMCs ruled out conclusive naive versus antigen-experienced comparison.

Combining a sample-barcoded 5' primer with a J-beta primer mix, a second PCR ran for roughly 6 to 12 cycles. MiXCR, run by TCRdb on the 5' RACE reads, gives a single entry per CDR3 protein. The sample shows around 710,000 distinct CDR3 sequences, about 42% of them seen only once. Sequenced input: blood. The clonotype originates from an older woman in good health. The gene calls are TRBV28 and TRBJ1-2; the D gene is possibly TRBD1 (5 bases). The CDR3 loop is CASSLGGASYGYTF. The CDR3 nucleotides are TGTGCCAGCAGTTTAGGAGGGGCCTCCTATGGCTACACCTTC.